This TCR beta chain was sequenced for a study of early T cells in non-severe SARS-CoV-2 infection. Looking at the study overall: Unsorted whole blood bulk RNA was sequenced, with unpaired chains. Overall study findings and caveats: In VDJdb matching, anti-spike CD8 responses were favored while private and CD4 specificities went missing.

There are 15 residues in the CDR3. Unmatched junction bases numbered 3, after V lost 0 bases and J lost 1 base. From germline, CDR1 is DFQATT and CDR2 SNEGSKA (reference sequence). This clonotype was seen more than once but under ten times. What it recognizes is unknown. The TCR library protocol attached unique molecular identifiers to the individual cDNA molecules. TCRdb ran MiXCR on the 5' RACE reads and lists one entry per CDR3 protein. The repertoire consists of about 81,000 distinct CDR3 sequences, with less than 8% occurring once and the leading ten covering about 8%. This clonotype was sampled from an adult who was a healthcare worker with PCR-confirmed SARS-CoV-2 infection or an uninfected control (not recorded which). The sample comprised whole blood. V and J are TRBV20-1 and TRBJ2-1; TRBD2 aligns across 7 bases. This CDR3 reads CSARDRGESYNEQFF. CDR3 DNA: TGCAGTGCTAGAGATCGGGGGGAATCCTACAATGAGCAGTTCTTC.